One sample yielded the 11 T cell receptor beta chains listed below, sequenced in a study of T cell clones after liver transplantation. Sequenced by immunoSEQ multiplex PCR; TCRdb stores in-frame clones only, minus some. The sample yields 40,000 to 65,000 clones, about 88% seen once. The sequenced sample was CD4+ T cells from blood, obtained before liver transplant. Receptors originate from a human donor who received a liver transplant.

The CDR3 bases are TGTGCCAGCCGACCTCAAACAGGGGACTATGGCTACACCTTC. Its protein product is CASRPQTGDYGYTF. The rearrangement joins TRBV7-2 to TRBJ1-2; 7 nucleotides match TRBD1. V lost 8 bases and J lost 3; bases outside the gene matches: 9. Per germline, CDR1 SGHTA and CDR2 FQGNSA. The CDR3 has 14 amino acids. The full variable domain, its missing parts supplied by reference TRBV7-2 and TRBJ1-2, is GAGVSQSPSNKVTEKGKDVELRCDPISGHTALYWYRQSLGQGLEFLIYFQGNSAPDKSGLPSDRFSAERTGGSVSTLTIQRTQQEDSAVYLCASRPQTGDYGYTFGSGTRLTVV.

V usage is TRBV19 and J usage is TRBJ1-2; 7 nucleotides match TRBD1. With 7 bases clipped from V and 5 bases from J, the junction kept 10 bases outside the gene matches. The CDR3 is made up of 14 amino acids. The germline CDR1 and CDR2 sequences are LNHDA and SQIVND (reference sequence). The CDR3 DNA follows: TGTGCCAGTACCCGGGACAGAGGAGAATATGGCTACACCTTC. It yields the protein CASTRDRGEYGYTF.

The gene calls are TRBV5-4 and TRBJ1-2, with a possible D match to TRBD1 (6 bases). The CDR3 totals 15 residues. CDR1 is SGHNT and CDR2 is YYREEE in the germline V gene (reference sequence). Between the trimmed V and J ends, which lost 6 bases and 2 bases, there was a span of 17 bases. CDR3 in amino acids: CASTIMAGVNYGYTF. CDR3 DNA: TGTGCCAGCACAATCATGGCAGGGGTAAACTATGGCTACACCTTC.

This clone has just one count. This rearrangement joins TRBV4-1 to TRBJ2-7; TRBD1 agrees at 7 bases. Per the germline V gene, CDR1 is MGHRA and CDR2 is YSYEKL. The CDR3 is 13 amino acids. After removal of 6 bases from V and 5 bases from J, the junction contained 7 bases not matched to a gene. CDR3 residues: CASRSTGNDEQYF. For the CDR3, the DNA is TGCGCCAGCAGATCGACAGGGAATGACGAGCAGTACTTC.

The V and J genes are TRBV11-2 and TRBJ2-5; 14 nucleotides agree with TRBD2. Trimming at V came to 5 bases and at J to 2 bases, leaving 4 bases not matched to a gene. Germline V gives CDR1 SGHAT, CDR2 FQNNGV. The CDR3 loop spans 16 amino acids. The CDR3 reads CASSLGTSGGQETQYF. In DNA form, the CDR3 reads TGTGCCAGCAGCCTAGGGACTAGCGGGGGACAAGAGACCCAGTACTTC.

In this sample, this clone turned up once. The genes are TRBV11-1 and TRBJ1-6; D might be TRBD1 (6 bases). Per the germline V gene, CDR1 is SGHAT and CDR2 is FQDESV (reference sequence). Trimming took 5 bases from V and 6 from J, leaving 11 bases between them. The CDR3 is made up of 14 amino acids. This chain's CDR3 is CASSPTGSNSPLHF. The CDR3 DNA reads as TGTGCCAGCAGCCCCACAGGGAGTAATTCACCCCTCCACTTT.

The chain uses TRBV30 and TRBJ1-4; 9 bases are shared with TRBD1. Germline-derived CDR1 and CDR2 are GTSNPN and SVGIG (reference sequence). With 5 bases clipped from V and 8 bases from J, the junction kept 3 bases outside the gene matches. The length of the CDR3 is 12 residues. The CDR3 sequence is CAWGTGPEKLFF. The CDR3 DNA reads as TGTGCCTGGGGGACAGGGCCCGAAAAACTGTTTTTT.

The J gene is TRBJ2-7, the V gene TRBV11-3, with TRBD1 as a possible D gene (6 bases). V dropped 5 bases and J dropped 0 bases, with 8 bases sitting between them. The CDR3 has 13 residues. Per germline, CDR1 SGHNT and CDR2 YENEEA. The CDR3 reads CASSPTGSYEQYF. DNA of the CDR3: TGTGCCAGCAGCCCGACAGGCTCCTACGAGCAGTACTTC.

The chain carries TRBV19 and TRBJ1-2; TRBD1 might be the D (5 bases). The V end lost 8 bases, the J end lost 4 bases, and 14 bases lay between the germline ends. Germline CDR1 reads LNHDA; CDR2 reads SQIVND (reference sequence). The length of the CDR3 is 13 residues. Written as DNA, the CDR3 is TGTGCCAGTGGGGCGTTTCCGACCTATGGCTACACCTTC. Its translation is CASGAFPTYGYTF.

The rearrangement joins TRBV5-1 to TRBJ1-1; the D gene is possibly TRBD1 (5 bases). The V gene's germline CDR1 is SGHRS and CDR2 YFSETQ. This CDR3 is 15 amino acids long. V lost 0 bases to trimming and J lost 2 bases, with 11 bases between them. The CDR3 loop reads CASSLAPDINTEAFF. Here the CDR3 DNA reads TGCGCCAGCAGCTTGGCCCCGGACATTAACACTGAAGCTTTCTTT.

This clone was detected a few times. The chain joins TRBV7-3 to TRBJ1-1; D call uncertain. Trimming pared 0 bases from V and 4 bases from J, leaving 9 bases between. Germline CDR1 SGHTA, CDR2 FQGTGA. The CDR3 consists of 14 residues. The CDR3 DNA reads TGTGCCAGCAGCTTAACAGCTGAGGCCACTGAAGCTTTCTTT. Encoded protein: CASSLTAEATEAFF. Variable domain in full (rest from reference TRBV7-3 and TRBJ1-1): GAGVSQTPSNKVTEKGKYVELRCDPISGHTALYWYRQSLGQGPEFLIYFQGTGAADDSGLPNDRFFAVRPEGSVSTLKIQRTERGDSAVYLCASSLTAEATEAFFGQGTRLTVV.